These 6 T cell receptor beta chains were sequenced from one sample in a study of shared clonotypes between healthy human individuals (dated by TCRdb to 2019 to 2021). The method was the immunoSEQ multiplex PCR assay. The source is immuneACCESS, and TCRdb retained only in-frame sequences with V and J called. Part of the clones is not carried over; for the studies checked, unresolved V genes explain less than half of this, and the remainder is unexplained. The sample table records some 470,000 clones; 60% to 85% of these occur just once. The top ten hold approximately 13% of the sample. The sample consisted of PBMCs. The receptors derive from a middle-aged woman in good health. Some clones in this sample may be carry-over from other donors' samples.

The chain recombines TRBV2 with TRBJ2-5; a possible D gene is TRBD2 (5 bases). Germline CDR1 and CDR2: SNHLY and FYNNEI. The CDR3 extends over 13 amino acids. Deletions cut 4 bases from V and 3 bases from J, with 9 bases between. The CDR3 DNA reads TGTGCCAGCAGTGCGGGGAATGAAGAGACCCAGTACTTC. Its protein is CASSAGNEETQYF.

The chain joins TRBV9 to TRBJ1-2; TRBD1 matches at 10 bases. The trim removed 2 bases at V and 7 bases at J, leaving 5 bases unmatched. CDR1 and CDR2 from the germline V gene are SGDLS and YYNGEE. This CDR3 is built from 14 residues. The CDR3 DNA follows: TGTGCCAGCAGCGTTAGACAGGGGGCAAGTGGCTACACCTTC. Translation: CASSVRQGASGYTF. The full variable domain, with the rest looked up from reference TRBV9 and TRBJ1-2, is DSGVTQTPKHLITATGQRVTLRCSPRSGDLSVYWYQQSLDQGLQFLIQYYNGEERAKGNILERFSAQQFPDLHSELNLSSLELGDSALYFCASSVRQGASGYTFGSGTRLTVV.

This sequence joins TRBV6-5 and TRBJ2-3, with 8 bases identical to TRBD1. The CDR3 extends over 14 amino acids. With V trimmed by 6 bases and J by 4 bases, 6 bases remained unmatched. Germline V gene lookup returns CDR1 MNHEY and CDR2 SVGAGI. Here the CDR3 DNA reads TGTGCCAGCAGAGGACAGGGTGAAGCAGATACGCAGTATTTT. Translation: CASRGQGEADTQYF.

The chain links TRBV29-1 to TRBJ1-4; no firm D call. CDR3 size: 13 residues. From germline, CDR1 is SQVTM and CDR2 ANQGSEA. V was shortened by 4 bases and J by 4 bases, with 10 bases between the two germline ends. CDR3 protein: CSVVPQYNEKLFF. In nucleotides, the CDR3 is TGCAGCGTTGTCCCACAGTATAATGAAAAACTGTTTTTT.

This clone showed up just a few times. The J gene is TRBJ2-7, the V gene TRBV28, with 11 positions matching TRBD2. V was clipped by 6 bases and J by 3 bases; unmatched bases: 7. From germline, CDR1 is MDHEN and CDR2 SYDVKM. The length of the CDR3 is 15 residues. Here the CDR3 DNA reads TGTGCCAGCAGACAAACTAGCGGGAGTATCTACGAGCAGTACTTC. Translation: CASRQTSGSIYEQYF.

The rearrangement joins TRBV5-6 to TRBJ2-7; TRBD2 matches at 7 bases. V lost 0 bases and J lost 1; bases outside the gene matches: 7. From germline, CDR1 is SGHDT and CDR2 YYEEEE. The CDR3 has 16 residues. The CDR3 DNA is TGTGCCAGCAGCTTGGGTAGCGGGCTAGTGTCCTACGAGCAGTACTTC. Translated: CASSLGSGLVSYEQYF.